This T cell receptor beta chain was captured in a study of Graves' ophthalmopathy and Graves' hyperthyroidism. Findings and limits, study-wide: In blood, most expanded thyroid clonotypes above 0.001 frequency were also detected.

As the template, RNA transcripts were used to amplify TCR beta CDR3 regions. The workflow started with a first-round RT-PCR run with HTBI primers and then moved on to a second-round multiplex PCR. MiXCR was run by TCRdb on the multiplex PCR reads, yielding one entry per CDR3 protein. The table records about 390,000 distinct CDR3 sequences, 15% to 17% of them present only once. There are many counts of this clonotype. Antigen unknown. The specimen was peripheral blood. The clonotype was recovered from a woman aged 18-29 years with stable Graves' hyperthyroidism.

For the CDR3, the DNA is TGTGCCATCAGTGACTCCCACAACGATGGCTACACCTTC. It encodes CAISDSHNDGYTF. The V call is TRBV10-3, the J call TRBJ1-2; no clear D. V was shortened by 3 bases and J by 6 bases, with 11 bases between the two germline ends. CDR3 size: 13 residues. Germline CDR1 ENHRY, CDR2 SYGVKD.